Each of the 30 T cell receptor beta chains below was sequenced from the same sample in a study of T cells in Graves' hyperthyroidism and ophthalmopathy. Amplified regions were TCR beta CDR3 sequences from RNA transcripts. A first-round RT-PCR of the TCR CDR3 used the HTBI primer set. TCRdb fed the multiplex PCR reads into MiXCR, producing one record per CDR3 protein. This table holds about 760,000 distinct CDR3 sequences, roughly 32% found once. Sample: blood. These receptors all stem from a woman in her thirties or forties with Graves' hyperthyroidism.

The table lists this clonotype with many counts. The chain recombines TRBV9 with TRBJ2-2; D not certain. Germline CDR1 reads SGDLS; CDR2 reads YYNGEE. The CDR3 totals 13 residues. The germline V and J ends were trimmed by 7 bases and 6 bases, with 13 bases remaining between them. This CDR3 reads CASGMAQAGELFF. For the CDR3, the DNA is TGTGCCAGCGGAATGGCGCAAGCCGGGGAGCTGTTTTTT.

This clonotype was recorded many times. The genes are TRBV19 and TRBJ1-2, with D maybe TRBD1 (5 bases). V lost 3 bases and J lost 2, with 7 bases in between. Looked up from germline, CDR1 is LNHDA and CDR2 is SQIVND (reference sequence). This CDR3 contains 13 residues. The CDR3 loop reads CASSMEGNYGYTF. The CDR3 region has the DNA TGTGCCAGTAGTATGGAGGGGAACTATGGCTACACCTTC.

CDR3 in amino acids: CASSPYSVKGYTF. In nucleotides, the CDR3 is TGTGCCAGCAGCCCCTACAGTGTCAAGGGCTACACCTTC. The chain combines TRBV7-2 with TRBJ1-2; D remains unclear. This CDR3 spans 13 amino acids. V lost 5 bases, J lost 8 bases, and 15 bases lay in between. Germline CDR1 reads SGHTA; CDR2 reads FQGNSA.

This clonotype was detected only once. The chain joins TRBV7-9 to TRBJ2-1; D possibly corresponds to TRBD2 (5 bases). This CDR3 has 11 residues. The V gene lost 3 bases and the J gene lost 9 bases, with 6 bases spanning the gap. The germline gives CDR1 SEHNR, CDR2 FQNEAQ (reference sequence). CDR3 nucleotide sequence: TGTGCCAGCAGCTTCGAGGGTGAGCAGTTCTTC. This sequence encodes CASSFEGEQFF.

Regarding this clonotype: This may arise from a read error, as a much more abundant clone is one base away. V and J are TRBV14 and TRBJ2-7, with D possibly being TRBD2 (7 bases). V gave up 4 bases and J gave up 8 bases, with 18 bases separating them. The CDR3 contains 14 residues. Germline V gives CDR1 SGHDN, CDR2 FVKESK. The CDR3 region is CASSPFRGGYKQYF. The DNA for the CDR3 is TGTGCCAGCAGCCCGTTTAGGGGGGGTTACAAGCAGTACTTC.

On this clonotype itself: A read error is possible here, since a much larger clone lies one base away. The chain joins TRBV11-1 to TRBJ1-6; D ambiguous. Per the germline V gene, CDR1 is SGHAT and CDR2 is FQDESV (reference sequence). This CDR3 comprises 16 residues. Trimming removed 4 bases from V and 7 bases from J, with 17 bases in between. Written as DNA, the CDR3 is TGTGCCAGCAGCTCTAGAGACCTTCGTGTCAATTCACCCCTCCACTTT. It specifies CASSSRDLRVNSPLHF. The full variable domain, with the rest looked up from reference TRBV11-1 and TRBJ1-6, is EAEVAQSPRYKITEKSQAVAFWCDPISGHATLYWYRQILGQGPELLVQFQDESVVDDSQLPKDRFSAERLKGVDSTLKIQPAELGDSAMYLCASSSRDLRVNSPLHFGNGTRLTVT.

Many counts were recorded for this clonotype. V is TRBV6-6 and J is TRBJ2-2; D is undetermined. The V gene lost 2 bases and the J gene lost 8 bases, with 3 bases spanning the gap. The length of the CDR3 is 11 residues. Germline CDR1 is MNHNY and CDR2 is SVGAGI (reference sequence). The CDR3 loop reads CASSYLGELFF. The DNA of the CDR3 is TGTGCCAGCAGTTACCTAGGGGAGCTGTTTTTT.

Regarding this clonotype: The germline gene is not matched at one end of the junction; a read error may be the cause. CDR3 residues: CASSLGTGVQETQYF. DNA for the CDR3: TGCGCCAGCAGCCTCGGGACAGGGGTCCAAGAGACCCAGTACTTC. The chain couples TRBV7-9 to TRBJ2-5; 10 positions agree with TRBD1. Germline loops: CDR1 SEHNR, CDR2 FQNEAQ (reference sequence). This CDR3 region has 15 residues.

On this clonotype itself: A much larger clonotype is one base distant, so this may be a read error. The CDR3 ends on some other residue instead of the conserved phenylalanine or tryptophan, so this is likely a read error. CDR3 bases: TGTGCCAGTAGTCCCGTCTGGGGGTTCGAGCAGTACCTC. Its translation: CASSPVWGFEQYL. The chain couples TRBV19 to TRBJ2-7; D may correspond to TRBD1 or TRBD2 (5 bases each). The ends were cut back, 5 bases at V and 6 bases at J, with 14 bases in the middle. This CDR3 has 13 residues. Per germline, CDR1 LNHDA and CDR2 SQIVND (reference sequence).

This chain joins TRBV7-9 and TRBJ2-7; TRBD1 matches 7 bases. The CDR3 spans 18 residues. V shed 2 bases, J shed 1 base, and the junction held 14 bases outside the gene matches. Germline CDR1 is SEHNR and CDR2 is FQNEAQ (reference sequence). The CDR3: CASSLSPPQEGASYEQYF. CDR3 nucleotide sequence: TGTGCCAGCAGCTTAAGCCCCCCTCAAGAGGGGGCTTCCTACGAGCAGTACTTC.

CDR3 loop: CSGGQGSNEKLFF. In DNA form, the CDR3 reads TGCAGCGGGGGACAGGGCTCTAATGAAAAACTGTTTTTT. This chain joins TRBV29-1 and TRBJ1-4; 9 positions agree with TRBD1. Germline V CDR1 and CDR2: SQVTM, ANQGSEA. The CDR3 length is 13 residues. V shed 7 bases and J 3 bases; nucleotides not matched to a gene: 3.

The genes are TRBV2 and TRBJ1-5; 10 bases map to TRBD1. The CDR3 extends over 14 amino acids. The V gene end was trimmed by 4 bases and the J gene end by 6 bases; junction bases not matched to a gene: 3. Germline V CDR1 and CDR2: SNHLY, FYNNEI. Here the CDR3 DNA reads TGTGCCAGCAGTGCTAGGACAGGGGGTCAGCCCCAGCATTTT. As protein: CASSARTGGQPQHF.

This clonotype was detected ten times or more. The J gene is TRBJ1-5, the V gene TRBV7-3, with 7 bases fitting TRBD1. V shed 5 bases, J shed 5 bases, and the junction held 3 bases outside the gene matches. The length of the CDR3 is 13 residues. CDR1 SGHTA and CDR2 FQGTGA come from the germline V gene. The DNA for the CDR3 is TGTGCCAGCAGCGCCGACAGGGATCAGCCCCAGCATTTT. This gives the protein CASSADRDQPQHF.

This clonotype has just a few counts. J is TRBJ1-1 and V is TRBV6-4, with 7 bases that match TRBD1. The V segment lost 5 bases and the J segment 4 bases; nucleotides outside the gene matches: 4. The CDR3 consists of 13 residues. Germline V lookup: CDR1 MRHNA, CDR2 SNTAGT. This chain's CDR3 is CASSTGESTEAFF. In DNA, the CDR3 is TGTGCCAGCAGTACAGGGGAGAGCACTGAAGCTTTCTTT.

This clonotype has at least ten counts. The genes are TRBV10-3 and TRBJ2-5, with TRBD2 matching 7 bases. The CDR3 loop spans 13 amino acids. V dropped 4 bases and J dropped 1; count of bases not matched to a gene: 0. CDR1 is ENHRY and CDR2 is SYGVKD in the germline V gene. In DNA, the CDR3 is TGTGCCATCAGTGGCGGGGGCCAAGAGACCCAGTACTTC. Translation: CAISGGGQETQYF.

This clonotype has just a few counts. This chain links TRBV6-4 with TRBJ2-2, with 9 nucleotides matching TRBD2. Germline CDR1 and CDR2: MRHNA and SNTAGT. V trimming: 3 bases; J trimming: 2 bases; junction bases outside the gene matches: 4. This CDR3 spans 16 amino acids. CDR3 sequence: CASSEIAGVNTGELFF. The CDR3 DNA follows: TGTGCCAGCAGTGAGATAGCGGGAGTAAACACCGGGGAGCTGTTTTTT.

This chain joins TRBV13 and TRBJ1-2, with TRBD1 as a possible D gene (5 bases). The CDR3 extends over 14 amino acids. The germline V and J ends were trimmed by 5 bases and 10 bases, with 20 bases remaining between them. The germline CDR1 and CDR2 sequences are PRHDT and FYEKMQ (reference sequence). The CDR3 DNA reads TGTGCCAGCAGCGGACCGGGACCCCTCCCACCCTACACCTTC. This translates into CASSGPGPLPPYTF.

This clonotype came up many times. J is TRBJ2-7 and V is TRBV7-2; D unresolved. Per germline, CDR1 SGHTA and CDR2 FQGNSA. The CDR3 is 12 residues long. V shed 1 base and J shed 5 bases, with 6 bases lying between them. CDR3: CASSLGRHEQYF. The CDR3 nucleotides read TGTGCCAGCAGCTTAGGTCGACACGAGCAGTACTTC.

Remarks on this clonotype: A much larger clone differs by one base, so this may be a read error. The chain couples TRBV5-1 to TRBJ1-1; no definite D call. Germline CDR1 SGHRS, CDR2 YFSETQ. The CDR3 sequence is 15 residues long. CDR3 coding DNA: TGTGCCAGCAGCGAGGACGAGGGAGTCTACGGTGAAGCTTTCTTT. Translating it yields CASSEDEGVYGEAFF.

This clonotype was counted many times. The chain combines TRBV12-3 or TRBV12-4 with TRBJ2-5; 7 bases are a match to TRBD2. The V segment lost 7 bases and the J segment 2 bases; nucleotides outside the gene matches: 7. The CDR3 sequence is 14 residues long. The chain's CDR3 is CASTFGGVQETQYF. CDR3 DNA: TGTGCCAGCACCTTTGGGGGGGTGCAAGAGACCCAGTACTTC.

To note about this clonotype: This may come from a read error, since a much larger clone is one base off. This CDR3 is CASSLRPSATSEKLFF. The CDR3 nucleotides read TGTGCCAGCAGCTTACGCCCCAGTGCAACTAGTGAAAAACTGTTTTTT. This chain links TRBV7-3 with TRBJ1-4; D is undetermined. The germline gives CDR1 SGHTA, CDR2 FQGTGA. This CDR3 has 16 residues.

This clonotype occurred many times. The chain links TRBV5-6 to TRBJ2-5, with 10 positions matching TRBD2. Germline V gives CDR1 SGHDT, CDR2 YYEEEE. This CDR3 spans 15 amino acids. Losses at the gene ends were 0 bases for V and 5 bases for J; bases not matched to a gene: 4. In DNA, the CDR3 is TGTGCCAGCAGCTTGGCAGCGGGGGGGAAGGAGACCCAGTACTTC. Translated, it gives CASSLAAGGKETQYF.

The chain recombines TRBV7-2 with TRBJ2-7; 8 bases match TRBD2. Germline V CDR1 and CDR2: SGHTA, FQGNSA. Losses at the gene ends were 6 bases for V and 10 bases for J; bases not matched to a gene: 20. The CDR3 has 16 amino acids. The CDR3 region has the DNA TGTGCCAGCAGTCCCCGTCTTGGAGCGGGAGTGCACGGACAGTACTTC. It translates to CASSPRLGAGVHGQYF.

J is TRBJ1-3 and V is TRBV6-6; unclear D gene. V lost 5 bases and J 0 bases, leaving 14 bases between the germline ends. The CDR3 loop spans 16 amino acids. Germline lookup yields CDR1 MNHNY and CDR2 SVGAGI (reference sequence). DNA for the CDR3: TGTGCCAGCAGTGAATTGGGTTCCTTCTCTGGAAACACCATATATTTT. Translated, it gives CASSELGSFSGNTIYF.

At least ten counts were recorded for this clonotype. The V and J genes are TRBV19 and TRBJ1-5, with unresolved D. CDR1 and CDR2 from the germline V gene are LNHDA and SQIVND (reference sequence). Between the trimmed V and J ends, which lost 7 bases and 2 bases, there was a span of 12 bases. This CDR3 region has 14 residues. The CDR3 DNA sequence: TGTGCCAGTATAAGGCAGTTTGGCAATCAGCCCCAGCATTTT. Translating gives CASIRQFGNQPQHF.

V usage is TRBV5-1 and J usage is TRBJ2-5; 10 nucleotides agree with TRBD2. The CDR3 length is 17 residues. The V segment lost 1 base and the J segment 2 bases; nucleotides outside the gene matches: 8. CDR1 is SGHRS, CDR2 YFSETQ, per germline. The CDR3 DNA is TGCGCCAGCAGCTTGACAATGCGGACTAGCGGACAAGAGACCCAGTACTTC. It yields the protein CASSLTMRTSGQETQYF. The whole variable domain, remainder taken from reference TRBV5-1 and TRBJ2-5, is KAGVTQTPRYLIKTRGQQVTLSCSPISGHRSVSWYQQTPGQGLQFLFEYFSETQRNKGNFPGRFSGRQFSNSRSEMNVSTLELGDSALYLCASSLTMRTSGQETQYFGPGTRLLVL.

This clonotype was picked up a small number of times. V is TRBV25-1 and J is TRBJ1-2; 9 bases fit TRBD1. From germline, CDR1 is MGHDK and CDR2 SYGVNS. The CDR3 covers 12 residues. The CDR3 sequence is CATDRGVSGYTF. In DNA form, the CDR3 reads TGTGCTACAGACAGGGGGGTTAGTGGCTACACCTTC.

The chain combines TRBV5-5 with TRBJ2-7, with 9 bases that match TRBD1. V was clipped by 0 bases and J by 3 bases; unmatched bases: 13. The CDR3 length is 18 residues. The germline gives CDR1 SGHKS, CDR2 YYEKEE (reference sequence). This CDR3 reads CASSLAARITTGGYEQYF. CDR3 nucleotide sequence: TGTGCCAGCAGCTTGGCGGCAAGAATAACGACAGGGGGCTACGAGCAGTACTTC.

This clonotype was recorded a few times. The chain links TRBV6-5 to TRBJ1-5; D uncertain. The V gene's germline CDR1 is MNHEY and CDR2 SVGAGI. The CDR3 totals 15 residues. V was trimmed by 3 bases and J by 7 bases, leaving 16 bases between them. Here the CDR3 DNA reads TGTGCCAGCAGTTATTCTGGGCGATCAGGCCAGCCCCAGCATTTT. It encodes CASSYSGRSGQPQHF.

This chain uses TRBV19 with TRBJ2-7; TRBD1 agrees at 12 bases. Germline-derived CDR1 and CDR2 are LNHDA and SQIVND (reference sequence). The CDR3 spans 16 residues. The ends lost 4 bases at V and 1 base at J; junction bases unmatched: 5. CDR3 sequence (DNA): TGTGCCAGTAGTAGCTGGGACAGGGGGCTTTCCTACGAGCAGTACTTC. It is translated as CASSSWDRGLSYEQYF.